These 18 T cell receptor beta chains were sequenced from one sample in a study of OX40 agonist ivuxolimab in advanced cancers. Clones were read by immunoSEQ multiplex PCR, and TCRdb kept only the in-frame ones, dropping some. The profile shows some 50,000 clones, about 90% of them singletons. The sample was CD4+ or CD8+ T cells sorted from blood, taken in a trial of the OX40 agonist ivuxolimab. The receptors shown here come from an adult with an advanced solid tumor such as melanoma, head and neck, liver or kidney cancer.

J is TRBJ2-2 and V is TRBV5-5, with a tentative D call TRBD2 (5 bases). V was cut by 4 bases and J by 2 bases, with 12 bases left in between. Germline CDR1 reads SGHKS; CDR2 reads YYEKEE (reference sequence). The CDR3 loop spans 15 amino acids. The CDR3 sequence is CASSRDAINTGELFF. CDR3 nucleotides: TGTGCCAGCAGCCGGGATGCAATAAACACCGGGGAGCTGTTTTTT. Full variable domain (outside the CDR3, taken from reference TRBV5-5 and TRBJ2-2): DAGVTQSPTHLIKTRGQQVTLRCSPISGHKSVSWYQQVLGQGPQFIFQYYEKEERGRGNFPDRFSARQFPNYSSELNVNALLLGDSALYLCASSRDAINTGELFFGEGSRLTVL.

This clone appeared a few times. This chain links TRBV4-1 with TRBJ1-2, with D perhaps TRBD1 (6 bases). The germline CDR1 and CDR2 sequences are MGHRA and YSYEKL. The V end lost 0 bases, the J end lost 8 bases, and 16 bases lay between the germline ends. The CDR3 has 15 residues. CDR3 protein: CASSQDGTRVGGYTF. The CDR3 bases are TGCGCCAGCAGCCAAGATGGGACAAGGGTCGGCGGCTACACCTTC.

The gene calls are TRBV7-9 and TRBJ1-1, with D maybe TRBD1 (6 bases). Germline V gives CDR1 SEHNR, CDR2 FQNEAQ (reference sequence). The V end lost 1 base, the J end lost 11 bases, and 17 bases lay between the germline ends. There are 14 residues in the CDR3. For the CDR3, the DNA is TGTGCCAGCAGCTTAGGCCAGGGGATATTGGAGGCTTTCTTT. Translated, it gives CASSLGQGILEAFF.

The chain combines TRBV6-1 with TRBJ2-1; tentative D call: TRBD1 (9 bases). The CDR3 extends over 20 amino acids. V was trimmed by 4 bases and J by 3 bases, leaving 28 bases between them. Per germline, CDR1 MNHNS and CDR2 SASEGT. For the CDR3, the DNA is TGTGCCAGCAGTGTAACCCCGGGACAGGGATTCGGGACTAGCTACAATGAGCAGTTCTTC. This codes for CASSVTPGQGFGTSYNEQFF.

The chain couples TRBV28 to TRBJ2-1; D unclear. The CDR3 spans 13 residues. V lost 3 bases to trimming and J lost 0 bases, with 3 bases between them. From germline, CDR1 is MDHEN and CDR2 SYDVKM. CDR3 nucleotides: TGTGCCAGCAGTTTCAGCTCCTACAATGAGCAGTTCTTC. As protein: CASSFSSYNEQFF.

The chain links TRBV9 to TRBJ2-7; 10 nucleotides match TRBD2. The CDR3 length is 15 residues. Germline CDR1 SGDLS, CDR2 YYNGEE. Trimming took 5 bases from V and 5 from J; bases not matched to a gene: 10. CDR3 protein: CASSQQGLAGDEQYF. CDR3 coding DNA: TGTGCCAGCAGTCAACAAGGGCTAGCGGGAGACGAGCAGTACTTC.

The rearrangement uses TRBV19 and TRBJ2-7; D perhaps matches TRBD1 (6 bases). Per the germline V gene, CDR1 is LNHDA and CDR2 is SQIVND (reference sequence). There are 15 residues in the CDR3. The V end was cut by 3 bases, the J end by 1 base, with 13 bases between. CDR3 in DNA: TGTGCCAGTAGTATTCAGGGGAGAAAGTCCTACGAGCAGTACTTC. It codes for CASSIQGRKSYEQYF.

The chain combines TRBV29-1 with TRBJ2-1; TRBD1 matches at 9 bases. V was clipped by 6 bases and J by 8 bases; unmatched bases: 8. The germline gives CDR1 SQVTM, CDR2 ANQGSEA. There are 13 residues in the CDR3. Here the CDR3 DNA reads TGCAGCGTCTCCGGGACAGGGAATGATGAGCAGTTCTTC. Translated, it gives CSVSGTGNDEQFF.

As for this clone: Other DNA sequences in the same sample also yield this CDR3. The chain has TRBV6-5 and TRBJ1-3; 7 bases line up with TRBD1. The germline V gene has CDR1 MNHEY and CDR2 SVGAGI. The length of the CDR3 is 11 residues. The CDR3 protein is CAGQGVNTIYF. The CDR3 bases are TGTGCTGGGCAGGGGGTAAACACCATATATTTT.

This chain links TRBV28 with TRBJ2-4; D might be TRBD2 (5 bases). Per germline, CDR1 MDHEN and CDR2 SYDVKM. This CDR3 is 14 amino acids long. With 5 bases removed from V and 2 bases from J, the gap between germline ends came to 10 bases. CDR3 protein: CASSRTGTKNIQYF. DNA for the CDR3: TGTGCCAGCAGTCGGACGGGGACCAAAAACATTCAGTACTTC.

This CDR3 reads CASSVYLARDIQYF. The CDR3 nucleotides read TGTGCCAGCAGTGTATACCTCGCGAGGGACATTCAGTACTTC. The chain uses TRBV2 and TRBJ2-4, with D perhaps matching TRBD2 (5 bases). Germline lookup yields CDR1 SNHLY and CDR2 FYNNEI. This CDR3 has 14 residues. V gave up 4 bases and J gave up 8 bases, with 15 bases separating them.

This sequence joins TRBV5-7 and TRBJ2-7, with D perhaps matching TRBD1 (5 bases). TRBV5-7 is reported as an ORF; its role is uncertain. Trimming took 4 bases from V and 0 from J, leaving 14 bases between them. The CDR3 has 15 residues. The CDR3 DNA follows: TGTGCCAGCAGCCGCGCGGCAGGGCCCTCCTACGAGCAGTACTTC. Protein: CASSRAAGPSYEQYF.

CDR3 residues: CSVWDGPRGYTF. The CDR3 DNA reads as TGCAGCGTCTGGGACGGGCCAAGGGGCTACACCTTC. The gene calls are TRBV29-1 and TRBJ1-2, with D perhaps TRBD1 (5 bases). The CDR3 covers 12 residues. Germline values: CDR1 SQVTM, CDR2 ANQGSEA. Trimming removed 6 bases from V and 8 bases from J, with 16 bases in between.

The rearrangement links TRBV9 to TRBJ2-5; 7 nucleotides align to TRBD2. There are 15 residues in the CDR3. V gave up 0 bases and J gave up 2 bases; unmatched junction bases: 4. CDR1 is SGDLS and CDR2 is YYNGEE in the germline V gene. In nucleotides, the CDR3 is TGTGCCAGCAGCGTAGCTGGGGGGGTACAAGAGACCCAGTACTTC. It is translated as CASSVAGGVQETQYF.

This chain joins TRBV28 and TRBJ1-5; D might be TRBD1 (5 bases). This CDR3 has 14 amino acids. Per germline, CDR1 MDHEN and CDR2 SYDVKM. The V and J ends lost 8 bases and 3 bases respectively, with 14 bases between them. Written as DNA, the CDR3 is TGTGCCAGCCGAGGGACCGTGAACAATCAGCCCCAGCATTTT. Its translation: CASRGTVNNQPQHF. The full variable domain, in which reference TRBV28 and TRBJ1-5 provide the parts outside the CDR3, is DVKVTQSSRYLVKRTGEKVFLECVQDMDHENMFWYRQDPGLGLRLIYFSYDVKMKEKGDIPEGYSVSREKKERFSLILESASTNQTSMYLCASRGTVNNQPQHFGDGTRLSIL.

CDR3 region: CASTIASTDTQYF. CDR3 coding DNA: TGTGCCAGCACCATTGCTAGCACAGATACGCAGTATTTT. The chain joins TRBV6-1 to TRBJ2-3; D is unresolved. This CDR3 has 13 residues. The V end was cut by 7 bases, the J end by 0 bases, with 8 bases between. Germline CDR1 is MNHNS and CDR2 is SASEGT.

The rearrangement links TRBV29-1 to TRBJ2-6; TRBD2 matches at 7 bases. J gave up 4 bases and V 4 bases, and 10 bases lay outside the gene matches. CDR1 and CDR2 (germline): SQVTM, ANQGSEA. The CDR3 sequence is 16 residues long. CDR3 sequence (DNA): TGCAGCGTTGTAGCTGCGGGAGTATCCGGGGCCAACGTCCTGACTTTC. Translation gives CSVVAAGVSGANVLTF.

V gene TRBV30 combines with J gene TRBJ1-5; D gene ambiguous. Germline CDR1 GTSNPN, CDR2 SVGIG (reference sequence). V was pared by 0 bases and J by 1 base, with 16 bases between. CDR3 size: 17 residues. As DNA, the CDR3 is TGTGCCTGGAGTGTACCTATACGGGGAAGGAGCAATCAGCCCCAGCATTTT. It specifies CAWSVPIRGRSNQPQHF.